This TCR beta chain was sequenced in a study of technical replicates of blood from a few donors. This table comes from immunoSEQ multiplex PCR, and its TCRdb copy is limited to in-frame clones, with some not included. The table shows more than 65,000 clones, with around 94% occurring only once. Germline CDR1 MNHEY, CDR2 SMNVEV (reference sequence). The CDR3 extends over 10 amino acids. The V call is TRBV27, the J call TRBJ2-7; no clear D. What was sequenced was T cells isolated from PBMCs. This receptor was obtained from a human donor in good health. CDR3 loop: CVVGAYEQYF. CDR3 in DNA: TGTGTGGTAGGAGCCTACGAGCAGTACTTC.